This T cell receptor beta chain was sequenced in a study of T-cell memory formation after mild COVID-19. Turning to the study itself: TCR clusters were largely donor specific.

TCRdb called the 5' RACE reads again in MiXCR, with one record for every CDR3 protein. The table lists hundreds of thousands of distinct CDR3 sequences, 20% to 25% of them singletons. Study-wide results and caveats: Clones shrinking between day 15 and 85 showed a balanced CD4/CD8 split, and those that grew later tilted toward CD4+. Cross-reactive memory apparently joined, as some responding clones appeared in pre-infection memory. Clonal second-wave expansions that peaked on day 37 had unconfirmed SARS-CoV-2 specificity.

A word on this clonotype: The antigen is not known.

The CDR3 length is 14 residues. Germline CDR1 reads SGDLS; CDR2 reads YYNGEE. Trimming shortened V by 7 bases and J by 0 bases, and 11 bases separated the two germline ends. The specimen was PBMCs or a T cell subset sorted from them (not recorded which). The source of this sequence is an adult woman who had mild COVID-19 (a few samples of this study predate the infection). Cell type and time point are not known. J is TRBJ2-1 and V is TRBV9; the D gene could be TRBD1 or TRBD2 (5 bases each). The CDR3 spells CASSRDHSYNEQFF. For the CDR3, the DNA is TGTGCCAGCTCACGGGACCACTCCTACAATGAGCAGTTCTTC.